These T cell receptor beta chains were read from a single sample in a study of blood T cell repertoires in COVID-19. TCRdb's table, derived via immunoSEQ multiplex PCR, lists solely in-frame clones and lacks some. The table records 80,000 to 130,000 clones, approximately 86% of them present only once. The sequencing sample was made of peripheral blood. All receptors derive from a woman aged 60 to 75 with acute or convalescent COVID-19. CDR3s include the opening cysteine and the closing phenylalanine or tryptophan. The D gene is left open where the match is weak. Part of the rows lack a size; the others show once, few, many or a class for expanded clones.

.	.	TRBV28	TRBJ1-6	TGTGCCAGCACCTCTAGGGGCATCTCTTCACCCCTCCACTTT	CASTSRGISSPLHF
once	TRBD1	TRBV10-1	TRBJ2-1	TGCGCCAGCAGTCTACCCGGGACAGGGCGGGATGAGCAGTTCTTC	CASSLPGTGRDEQFF
few	.	TRBV7-9	TRBJ1-5	TGTGCCAGCAGCTTGCAAGGGGGTGGGAGCAATCAGCCCCAGCATTTT	CASSLQGGGSNQPQHF
.	.	TRBV6-4	TRBJ1-1	TGTGCCAGCACCCTACTTCGAACCCTGGAAGCTTTCTTT	CASTLLRTLEAFF
.	TRBD1	TRBV5-1	TRBJ2-1	TGCGCCAGCAGCTTGGCCTCTACAGGGGTAAGCACCGATGAGCAGTTCTTC	CASSLASTGVSTDEQFF
.	TRBD1	TRBV9	TRBJ1-4	TGTGCCAGCAGCTCCCCTATGGGGGACAGGGCCCAGAATGAAAAACTGTTTTTT	CASSSPMGDRAQNEKLFF
.	TRBD2	TRBV28	TRBJ2-3	TGTGCCAGCAGTCTACCCGCCGTACAGGGGATATTAGCGGGGGAGGGTCGGTATACGCAGTATTTT	CASSLPAVQGILAGEGRYTQYF
.	TRBD2	TRBV5-1	TRBJ2-7	TGCGCCAGCAGTATTACGCCGGGAGGGAAGTACGAGCAGTACTTC	CASSITPGGKYEQYF
few	.	TRBV7-9	TRBJ1-1	TGTGCCAGCAGCATTAACGGGGACACTGAAGCTTTCTTT	CASSINGDTEAFF
.	TRBD2	TRBV7-2	TRBJ2-1	TGTGCCAGCAGCTTCCTAGCGGGAGGTGGATACAATGAGCAGTTCTTC	CASSFLAGGGYNEQFF
.	TRBD2	TRBV30	TRBJ2-7	TGTGCCTGGAGTGTAGGCACTAGCGGGAGTTTATACGAGCAGTACTTC	CAWSVGTSGSLYEQYF
.	TRBD2	TRBV6-5	TRBJ2-1	TGTGCCAGCAGTTTGGGACTAGCGGGAGTAGATGAGCAGTTCTTC	CASSLGLAGVDEQFF
.	TRBD2	TRBV15	TRBJ2-1	TGTGCCACCAGCAGGGGGACTAGCGCGAGCTCCTACAATGAGCAGTTCTTC	CATSRGTSASSYNEQFF
.	.	TRBV19	TRBJ2-1	TGTGCCAGTAGTATGGTTCTAGAAGGCTACAATGAGCAGTTCTTC	CASSMVLEGYNEQFF
once	TRBD1	TRBV3-1/TRBV3-2	TRBJ2-1	TGTGCCAGCAGCTGGACAGGGGGAGGTGAGCAGTTCTTC	CASSWTGGGEQFF
.	.	TRBV4-1	TRBJ2-5	TGCGCCAGCAGCCAACCACCGGAGGGGACTGGGGGGACCCAGTACTTC	CASSQPPEGTGGTQYF
few	TRBD2	TRBV29-1	TRBJ2-1	TGCAGCGTGGAAGACTTGGCGGGAGGCGGTGAGCAGTTCTTC	CSVEDLAGGGEQFF
.	.	TRBV15	TRBJ2-1	TGTGCCACCAGCAGAGATCTAGCACCGTACAATGAGCAGTTCTTC	CATSRDLAPYNEQFF
.	TRBD1	TRBV7-9	TRBJ1-1	TGTGCCAGCAGCCCCAGGAGGGGGCCGGGGACGCACACTGAAGCTTTCTTT	CASSPRRGPGTHTEAFF
.	TRBD2	TRBV6-2/TRBV6-3	TRBJ2-2	TGTGCCAGCAGCAGGGCCCAGGGCGGGGGAACCGGGGAGCTGTTTTTT	CASSRAQGGGTGELFF
.	TRBD2	TRBV5-1	TRBJ2-3	TGCGCCAGCAGAATCTCTTCTAGCGGGATCGTGGCAGATACGCAGTATTTT	CASRISSSGIVADTQYF
.	.	TRBV27	TRBJ1-1	TGTGCCAGCAGTTTCCAGACAGGAAGAGGGACTGAAGCTTTCTTT	CASSFQTGRGTEAFF
.	.	TRBV7-9	TRBJ2-1	TGTGCCAGCAGCTTACTGGGAGTCAATGAGCAGTTCTTC	CASSLLGVNEQFF
.	TRBD1	TRBV5-1	TRBJ2-7	TGCGCCAGCAGCTTCCAGGGGGCGATCGAGCAGTACTTC	CASSFQGAIEQYF
.	.	TRBV30	TRBJ2-7	TGTGCCTGGAGGACGGGGATCCACGAGCAGTACTTC	CAWRTGIHEQYF
.	.	TRBV7-2	TRBJ2-2	TGTGCCAGCAGCCGGGCCGGGACTTTTTCTACCGGGGAGCTGTTTTTT	CASSRAGTFSTGELFF
.	TRBD1	TRBV2	TRBJ1-5	TGTGCCAGCAGCACCGGGACAGGAGGCAATCAGCCCCAGCATTTT	CASSTGTGGNQPQHF
.	TRBD2	TRBV7-3	TRBJ2-3	TGTGCCAGCAGCTCTCGTCTAGCGGTCACAGATACGCAGTATTTT	CASSSRLAVTDTQYF
once	.	TRBV11-2	TRBJ1-1	TGTGCCAGCAGCCCCGCAGGGCGAGCTTTCTTT	CASSPAGRAFF
.	.	TRBV19	TRBJ1-2	TGTGCCAGTAGTATAGGACTAAACTATGGCTACACCTTC	CASSIGLNYGYTF
.	TRBD1	TRBV10-2	TRBJ1-1	TGCGCCAGCAGTAGCGGGACAGGTGACTTAGGAACTGAAGCTTTCTTT	CASSSGTGDLGTEAFF
.	.	TRBV15	TRBJ2-7	TGTGCCACCAGCCCGAAGGGGGGGGGCGAGCAGTACTTC	CATSPKGGGEQYF
.	.	TRBV6-1	TRBJ1-4	TGTGCCAGCAGTGAAAGACCTAGGGGTGAAAAACTGTTTTTT	CASSERPRGEKLFF
.	TRBD1	TRBV5-6	TRBJ1-1	TGTGCCAGCACCCTAGGACAGGGGGCTTCTGAAGCTTTCTTT	CASTLGQGASEAFF
.	TRBD2	TRBV11-2	TRBJ2-1	TGTGCCAGCAGAGGATTAGCGGGGGGCGTAGAGCAGTTCTTC	CASRGLAGGVEQFF
.	.	TRBV2	TRBJ2-3	TGTGCCAGCAGTAGAGGGCCCCGGGACACCCGGGGAGGGGATACGCAGTATTTT	CASSRGPRDTRGGDTQYF
.	.	TRBV10-3	TRBJ1-2	TGTGCCATCAGTGAGACCCGGCGGGGCTACACCTTC	CAISETRRGYTF
.	.	TRBV18	TRBJ2-1	TGTGCCAGCTCCCTAAACGGGGGAGCTGAGCAGTTCTTC	CASSLNGGAEQFF
.	.	TRBV7-8	TRBJ1-4	TGTGCCAGCAGCTTAGGGGCTTCGGGGGACTTGGTTTTT	CASSLGASGDLVF
.	.	TRBV5-1	TRBJ1-1	TGCGCCAGCAGCTTGGGGGCCCACAGGGCGGCTGAAGCTTTCTTT	CASSLGAHRAAEAFF
.	TRBD2	TRBV6-6	TRBJ2-3	TGTGCCAGCAGTTACGGCGGGAGGATGGGTGATACGCAGTATTTT	CASSYGGRMGDTQYF
.	TRBD2	TRBV6-5	TRBJ2-1	TGTGCCAGCCGGACTAGCGGGCTCAATGAGCAGTTCTTC	CASRTSGLNEQFF